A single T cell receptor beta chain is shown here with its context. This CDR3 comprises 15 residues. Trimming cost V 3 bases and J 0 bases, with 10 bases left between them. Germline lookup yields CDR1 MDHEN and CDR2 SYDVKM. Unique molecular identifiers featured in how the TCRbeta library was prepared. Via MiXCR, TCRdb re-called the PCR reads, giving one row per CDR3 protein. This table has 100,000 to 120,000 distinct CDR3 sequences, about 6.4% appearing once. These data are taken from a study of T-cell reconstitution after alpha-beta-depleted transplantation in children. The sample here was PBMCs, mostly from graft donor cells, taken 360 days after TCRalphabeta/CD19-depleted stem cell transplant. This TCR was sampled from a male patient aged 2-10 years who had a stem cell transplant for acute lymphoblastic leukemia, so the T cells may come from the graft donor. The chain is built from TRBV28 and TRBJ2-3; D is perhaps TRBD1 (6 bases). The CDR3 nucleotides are TGTGCCAGCAGTTTCTGGGGGCAGAGCACAGATACGCAGTATTTT. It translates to CASSFWGQSTDTQYF.